This T cell receptor beta chain stems from a study of cytomegalovirus exposure and HLA in healthy donors. The PCR contained 60 Vbeta and 13 Jbeta primers. TCRdb's table, derived via immunoSEQ multiplex PCR, lists solely in-frame clones and lacks some. This sample has under 150,000 clones, with 75% to 85% found just once. V was trimmed by 5 bases and J by 6 bases, leaving 17 bases between them. This CDR3 spans 14 amino acids. CDR1 and CDR2 from the germline V gene are MNHEY and SMNVEV (reference sequence). Sequencing used PBMCs. This TCR came from a woman aged 40 to 50 in good health and CMV-seropositive. The chain combines TRBV27 with TRBJ2-7, with D possibly being TRBD2 (7 bases). DNA for the CDR3: TGTGCCAGCAGTGCCCACAGGGAGGGTCGCGAGCAGTACTTC. Its translation is CASSAHREGREQYF.